This T cell receptor (beta chain) emerged from a study of T cell clonality in common variable immunodeficiency. Study-level results: Fewer TCRbeta clones were shared among CVID subjects than controls.

This table comes from immunoSEQ multiplex PCR, and its TCRdb copy is limited to in-frame clones, with some not included. This repertoire holds 50,000 to 60,000 clones, and none appear only once. This clone was seen repeatedly, ten times or more. What it binds is not known. Read coverage stops 3 residues before the CDR3 terminus; the germline J gene supplies the remainder. The CDR3 runs to 13 residues. Germline CDR1 SNHLY, CDR2 FYNNEI. V gave up 10 bases and J gave up 0 bases, with 11 bases separating them. The material sequenced was peripheral blood mononuclear cells. This chain connects TRBV2 to TRBJ2-3; perhaps TRBD2 as D (5 bases). The sequence was obtained from a person aged 18-70 years in good health. The part of the CDR3 DNA that was read is TGTGCCACTACTAGGTCTAGCACAGATACG. Protein: CATTRSSTDT. From start to end, the CDR3 is CATTRSSTDTQYF.